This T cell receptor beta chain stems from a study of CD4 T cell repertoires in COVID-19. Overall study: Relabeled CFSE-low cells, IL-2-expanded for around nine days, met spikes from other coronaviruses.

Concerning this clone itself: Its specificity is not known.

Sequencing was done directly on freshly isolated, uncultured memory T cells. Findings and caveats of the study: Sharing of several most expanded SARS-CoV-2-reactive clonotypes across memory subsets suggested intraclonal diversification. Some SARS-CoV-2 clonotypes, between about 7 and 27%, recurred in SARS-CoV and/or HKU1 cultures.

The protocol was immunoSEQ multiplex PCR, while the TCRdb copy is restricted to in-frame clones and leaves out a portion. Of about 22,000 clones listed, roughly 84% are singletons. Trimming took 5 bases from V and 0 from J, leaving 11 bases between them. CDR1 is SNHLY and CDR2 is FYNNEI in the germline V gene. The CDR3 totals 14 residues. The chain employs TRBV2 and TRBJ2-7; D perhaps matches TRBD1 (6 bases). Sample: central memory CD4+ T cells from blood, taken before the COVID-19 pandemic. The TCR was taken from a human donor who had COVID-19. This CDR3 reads CASSKDSYSYEQYF. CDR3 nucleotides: TGTGCCAGCAGTAAGGACAGCTACTCCTACGAGCAGTACTTC.